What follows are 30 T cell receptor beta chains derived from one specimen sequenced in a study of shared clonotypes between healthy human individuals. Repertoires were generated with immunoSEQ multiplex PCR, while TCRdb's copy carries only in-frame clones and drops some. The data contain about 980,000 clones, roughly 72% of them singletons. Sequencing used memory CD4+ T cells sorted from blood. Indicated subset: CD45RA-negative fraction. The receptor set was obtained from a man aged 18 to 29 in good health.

In DNA, the CDR3 is TGCGCCAGCAGTGAAGGGACAGGGGGCTCGTCGGGGCAGTACTTC. Translating it yields CASSEGTGGSSGQYF. The chain uses TRBV10-1 and TRBJ2-7; TRBD1 matches 12 bases. This CDR3 contains 15 residues. Germline CDR1 reads WNHNN; CDR2 reads SYGVQD (reference sequence). V lost 3 bases, J lost 9 bases, and 9 bases stayed unmatched.

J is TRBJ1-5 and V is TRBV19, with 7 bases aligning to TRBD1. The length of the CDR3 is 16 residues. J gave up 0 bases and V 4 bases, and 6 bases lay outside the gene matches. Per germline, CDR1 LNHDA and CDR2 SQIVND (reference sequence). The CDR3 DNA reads TGTGCCAGTAGTAGGACAGGCTCATATAGCAATCAGCCCCAGCATTTT. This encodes CASSRTGSYSNQPQHF.

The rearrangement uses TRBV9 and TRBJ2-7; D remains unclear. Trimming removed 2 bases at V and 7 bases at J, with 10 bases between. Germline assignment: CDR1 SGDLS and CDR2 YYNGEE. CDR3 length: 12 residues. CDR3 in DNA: TGTGCCAGCAGCGTGGGCTACAAGGAGCAGTACTTC. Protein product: CASSVGYKEQYF.

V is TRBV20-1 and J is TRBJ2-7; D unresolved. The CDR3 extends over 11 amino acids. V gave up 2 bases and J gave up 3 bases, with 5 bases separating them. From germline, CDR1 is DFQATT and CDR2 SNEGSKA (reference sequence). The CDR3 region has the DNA TGCAGTGCTAGACAGAGCTACGAGCAGTACTTC. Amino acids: CSARQSYEQYF.

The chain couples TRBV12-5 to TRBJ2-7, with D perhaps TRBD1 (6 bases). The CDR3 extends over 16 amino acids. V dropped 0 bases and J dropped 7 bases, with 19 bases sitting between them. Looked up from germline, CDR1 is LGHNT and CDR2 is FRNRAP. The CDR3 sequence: CASGLVLSGTQGEQYF. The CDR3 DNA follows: TGTGCTAGTGGTTTGGTACTGTCCGGGACCCAGGGGGAGCAGTACTTC.

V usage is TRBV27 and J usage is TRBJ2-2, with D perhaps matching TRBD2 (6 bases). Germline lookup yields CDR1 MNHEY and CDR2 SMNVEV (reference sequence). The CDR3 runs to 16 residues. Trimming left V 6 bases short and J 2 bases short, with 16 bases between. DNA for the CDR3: TGTGCCAGCAGCGGGAGAATGACAGACAACACCGGGGAGCTGTTTTTT. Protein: CASSGRMTDNTGELFF.

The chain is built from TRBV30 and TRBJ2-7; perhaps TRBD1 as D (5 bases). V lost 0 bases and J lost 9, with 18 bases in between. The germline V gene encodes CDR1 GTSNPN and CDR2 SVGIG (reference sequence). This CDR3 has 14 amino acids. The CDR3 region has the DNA TGTGCCTGGAGTGTCTTCGATCCCAGGGATGGGCAGTACTTC. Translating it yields CAWSVFDPRDGQYF.

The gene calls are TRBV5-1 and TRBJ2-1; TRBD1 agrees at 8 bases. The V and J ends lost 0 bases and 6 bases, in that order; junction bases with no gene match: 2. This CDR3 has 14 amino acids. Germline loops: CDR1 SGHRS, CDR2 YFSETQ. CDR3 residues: CASSLGTGSNEQFF. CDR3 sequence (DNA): TGCGCCAGCAGCTTGGGGACAGGGTCCAATGAGCAGTTCTTC. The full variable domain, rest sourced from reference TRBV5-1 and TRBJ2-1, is KAGVTQTPRYLIKTRGQQVTLSCSPISGHRSVSWYQQTPGQGLQFLFEYFSETQRNKGNFPGRFSGRQFSNSRSEMNVSTLELGDSALYLCASSLGTGSNEQFFGPGTRLTVL.

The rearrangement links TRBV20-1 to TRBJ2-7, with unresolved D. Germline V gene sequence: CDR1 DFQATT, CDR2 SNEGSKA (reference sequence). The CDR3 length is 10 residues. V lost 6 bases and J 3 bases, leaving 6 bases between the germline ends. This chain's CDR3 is CSALDYEQYF. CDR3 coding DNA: TGCAGTGCCCTTGACTACGAGCAGTACTTC.

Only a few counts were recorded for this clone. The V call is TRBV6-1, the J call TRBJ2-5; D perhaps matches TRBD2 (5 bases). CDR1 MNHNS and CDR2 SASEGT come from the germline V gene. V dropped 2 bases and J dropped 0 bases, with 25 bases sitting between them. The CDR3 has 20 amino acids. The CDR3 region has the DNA TGTGCCAGCAGTGAACAGGTTATAGGCGTACTCGGGAATAACCAAGAGACCCAGTACTTC. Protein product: CASSEQVIGVLGNNQETQYF.

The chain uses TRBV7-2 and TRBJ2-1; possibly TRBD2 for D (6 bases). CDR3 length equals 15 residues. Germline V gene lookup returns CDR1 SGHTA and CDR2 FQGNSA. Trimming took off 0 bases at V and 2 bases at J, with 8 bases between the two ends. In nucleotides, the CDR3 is TGTGCCAGCAGCTTAGCATGGGGGGCCTACAATGAGCAGTTCTTC. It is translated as CASSLAWGAYNEQFF.

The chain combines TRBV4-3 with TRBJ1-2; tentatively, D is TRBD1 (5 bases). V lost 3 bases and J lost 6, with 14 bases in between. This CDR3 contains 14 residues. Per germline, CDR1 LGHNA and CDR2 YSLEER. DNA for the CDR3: TGCGCCAGCAGCCATAATACAGGTCGTCATGGCTACACCTTC. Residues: CASSHNTGRHGYTF.

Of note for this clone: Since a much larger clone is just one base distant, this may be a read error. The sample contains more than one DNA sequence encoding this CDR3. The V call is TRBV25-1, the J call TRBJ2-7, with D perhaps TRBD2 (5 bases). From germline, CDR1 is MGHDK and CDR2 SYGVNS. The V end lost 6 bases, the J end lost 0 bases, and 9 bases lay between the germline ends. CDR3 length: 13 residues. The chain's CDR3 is CASRRGSSYEQYF. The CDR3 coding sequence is TGTGCCAGCAGGAGAGGGAGCTCCTACGAGCAGTACTTC.

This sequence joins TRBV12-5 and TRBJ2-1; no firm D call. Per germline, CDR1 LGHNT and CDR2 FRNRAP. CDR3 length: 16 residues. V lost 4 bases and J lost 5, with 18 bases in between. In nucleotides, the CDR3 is TGTGCTAGTGGTTCCCGGACCCTAGTGGGGAACAATGAGCAGTTCTTC. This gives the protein CASGSRTLVGNNEQFF.

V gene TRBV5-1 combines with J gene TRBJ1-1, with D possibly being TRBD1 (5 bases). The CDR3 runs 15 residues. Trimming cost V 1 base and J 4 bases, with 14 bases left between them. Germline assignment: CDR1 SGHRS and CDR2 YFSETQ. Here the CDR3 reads CASSLWGSEGTEAFF. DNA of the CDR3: TGCGCCAGCAGCTTGTGGGGCTCGGAGGGCACTGAAGCTTTCTTT. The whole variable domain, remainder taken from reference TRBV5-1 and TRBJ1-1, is KAGVTQTPRYLIKTRGQQVTLSCSPISGHRSVSWYQQTPGQGLQFLFEYFSETQRNKGNFPGRFSGRQFSNSRSEMNVSTLELGDSALYLCASSLWGSEGTEAFFGQGTRLTVV.

The CDR3 sequence: CASSYGGSGHNEQFF. Written as DNA, the CDR3 is TGTGCCAGCAGTTATGGCGGGAGCGGCCACAATGAGCAGTTCTTC. J is TRBJ2-1 and V is TRBV6-6; 7 bases match TRBD2. V dropped 3 bases and J dropped 5; count of bases not matched to a gene: 7. The CDR3 covers 15 residues. The germline V gene encodes CDR1 MNHNY and CDR2 SVGAGI (reference sequence).

The CDR3 sequence is CSVYGVGNYGYTF. CDR3 sequence (DNA): TGCAGCGTTTATGGGGTCGGTAACTATGGCTACACCTTC. The V call is TRBV29-1, the J call TRBJ1-2, with D hard to call. Germline loops: CDR1 SQVTM, CDR2 ANQGSEA. The CDR3 is made up of 13 amino acids. Trimming cost V 5 bases and J 1 base, with 11 bases left between them.

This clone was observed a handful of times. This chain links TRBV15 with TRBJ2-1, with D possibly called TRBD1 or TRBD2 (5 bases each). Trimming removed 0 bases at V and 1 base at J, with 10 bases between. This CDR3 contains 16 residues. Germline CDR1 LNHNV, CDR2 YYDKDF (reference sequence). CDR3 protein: CATSREGDPSYNEQFF. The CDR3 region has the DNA TGTGCCACCAGCAGAGAAGGGGACCCTTCCTACAATGAGCAGTTCTTC.

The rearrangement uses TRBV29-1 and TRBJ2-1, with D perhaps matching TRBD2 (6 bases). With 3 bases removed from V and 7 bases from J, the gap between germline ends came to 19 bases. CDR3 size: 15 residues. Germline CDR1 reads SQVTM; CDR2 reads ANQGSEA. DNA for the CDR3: TGCAGCGTTGATCGGGGCTCGACTAGAGGGAATGAGCAGTTCTTC. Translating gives CSVDRGSTRGNEQFF.

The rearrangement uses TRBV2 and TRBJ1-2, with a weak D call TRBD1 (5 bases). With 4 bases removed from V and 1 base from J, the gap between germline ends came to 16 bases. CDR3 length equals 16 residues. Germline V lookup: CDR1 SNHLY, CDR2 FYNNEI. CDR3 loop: CASSVAGGRLNYGYTF. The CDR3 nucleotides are TGTGCCAGCAGTGTCGCGGGGGGTCGACTTAACTATGGCTACACCTTC.

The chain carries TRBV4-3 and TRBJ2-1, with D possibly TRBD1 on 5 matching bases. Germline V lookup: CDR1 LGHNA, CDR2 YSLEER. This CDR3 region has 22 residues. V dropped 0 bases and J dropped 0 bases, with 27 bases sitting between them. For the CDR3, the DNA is TGCGCCAGCAGCCAAGACTATAGAGACAGACGCACTATAAAGAGCTCCTACAATGAGCAGTTCTTC. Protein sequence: CASSQDYRDRRTIKSSYNEQFF.

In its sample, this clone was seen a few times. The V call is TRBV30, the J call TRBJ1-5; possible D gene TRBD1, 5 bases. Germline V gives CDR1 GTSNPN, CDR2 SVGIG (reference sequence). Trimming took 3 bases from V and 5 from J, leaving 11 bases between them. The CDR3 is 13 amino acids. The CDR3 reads CAWSGTRDQPQHF. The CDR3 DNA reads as TGTGCCTGGAGCGGGACTCGGGATCAGCCCCAGCATTTT.

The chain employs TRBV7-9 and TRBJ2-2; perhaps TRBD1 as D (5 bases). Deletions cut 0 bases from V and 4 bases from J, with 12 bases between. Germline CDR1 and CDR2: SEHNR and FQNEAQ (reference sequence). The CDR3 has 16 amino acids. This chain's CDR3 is CASSLASIQGTGELFF. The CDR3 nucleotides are TGTGCCAGCAGCTTAGCCAGTATCCAGGGCACCGGGGAGCTGTTTTTT. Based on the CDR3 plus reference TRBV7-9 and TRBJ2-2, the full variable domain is DTGVSQNPRHKITKRGQNVTFRCDPISEHNRLYWYRQTLGQGPEFLTYFQNEAQLEKSRLLSDRFSAERPKGSFSTLEIQRTEQGDSAMYLCASSLASIQGTGELFFGEGSRLTVL.

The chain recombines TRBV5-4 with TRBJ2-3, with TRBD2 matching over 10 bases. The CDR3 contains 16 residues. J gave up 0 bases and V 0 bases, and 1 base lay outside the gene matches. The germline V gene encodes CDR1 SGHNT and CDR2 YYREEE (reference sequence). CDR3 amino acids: CASSLELAGSTDTQYF. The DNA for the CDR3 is TGTGCCAGCAGCTTGGAACTAGCGGGGAGCACAGATACGCAGTATTTT.

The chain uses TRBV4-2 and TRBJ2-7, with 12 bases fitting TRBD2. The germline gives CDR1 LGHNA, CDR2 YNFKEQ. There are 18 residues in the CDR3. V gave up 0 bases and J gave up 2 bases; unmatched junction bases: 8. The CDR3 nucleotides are TGTGCCAGCAGCCAAGAAGCACTAGCGGGGGGCTCTCCCTACGAGCAGTACTTC. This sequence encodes CASSQEALAGGSPYEQYF.

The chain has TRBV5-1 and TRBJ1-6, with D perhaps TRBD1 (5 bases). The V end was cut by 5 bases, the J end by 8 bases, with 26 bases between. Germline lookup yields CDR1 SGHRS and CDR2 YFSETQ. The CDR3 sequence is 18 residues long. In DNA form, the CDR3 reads TGCGCCAGCAGACTGCGGGGGACCCGGTCTCCCCGGGATTCACCCCTCCACTTT. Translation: CASRLRGTRSPRDSPLHF. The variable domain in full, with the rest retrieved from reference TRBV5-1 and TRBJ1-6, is KAGVTQTPRYLIKTRGQQVTLSCSPISGHRSVSWYQQTPGQGLQFLFEYFSETQRNKGNFPGRFSGRQFSNSRSEMNVSTLELGDSALYLCASRLRGTRSPRDSPLHFGNGTRLTVT.

The CDR3 DNA reads as TGTGCCAGCAGTGAAGCGTGGCAGATAGCCAAAAACATTCAGTACTTC. It yields the protein CASSEAWQIAKNIQYF. The chain joins TRBV2 to TRBJ2-4; D unclear. The CDR3 contains 16 residues. With 0 bases removed from V and 0 bases from J, the gap between germline ends came to 9 bases. Per germline, CDR1 SNHLY and CDR2 FYNNEI.

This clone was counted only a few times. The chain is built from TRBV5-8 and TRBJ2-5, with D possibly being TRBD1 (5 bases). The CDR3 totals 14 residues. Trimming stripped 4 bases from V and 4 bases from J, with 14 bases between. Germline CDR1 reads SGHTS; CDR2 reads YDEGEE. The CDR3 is CASSPPPGLETQYF. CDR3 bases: TGTGCCAGCAGCCCGCCCCCAGGGCTAGAGACCCAGTACTTC.

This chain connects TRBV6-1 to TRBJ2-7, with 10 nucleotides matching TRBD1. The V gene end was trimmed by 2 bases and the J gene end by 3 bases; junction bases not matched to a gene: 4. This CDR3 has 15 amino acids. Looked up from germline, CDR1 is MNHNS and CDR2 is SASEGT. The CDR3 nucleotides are TGTGCCAGCAGTGAAAGACAGGGGGCATTCTACGAGCAGTACTTC. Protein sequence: CASSERQGAFYEQYF.

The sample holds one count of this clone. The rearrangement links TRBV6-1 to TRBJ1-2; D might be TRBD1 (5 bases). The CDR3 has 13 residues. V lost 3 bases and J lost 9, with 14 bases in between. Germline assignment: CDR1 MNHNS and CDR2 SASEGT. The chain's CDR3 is CASSDGQGGRYTF. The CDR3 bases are TGTGCCAGCAGTGATGGCCAGGGAGGGCGCTACACCTTC.